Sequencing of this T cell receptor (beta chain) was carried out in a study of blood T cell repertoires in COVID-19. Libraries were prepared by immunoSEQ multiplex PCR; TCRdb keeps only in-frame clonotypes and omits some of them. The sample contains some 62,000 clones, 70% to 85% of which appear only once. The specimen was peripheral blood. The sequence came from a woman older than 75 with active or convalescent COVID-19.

This CDR3 reads CASSVGVPGQINEKLFF. The CDR3 region has the DNA TGTGCCAGCAGCGTAGGGGTACCGGGACAGATTAATGAAAAACTGTTTTTT. The genes are TRBV9 and TRBJ1-4; 7 bases agree with TRBD1. The CDR3 is made up of 17 amino acids. The V segment lost 0 bases and the J segment 4 bases; nucleotides outside the gene matches: 9. Germline CDR1 reads SGDLS; CDR2 reads YYNGEE.